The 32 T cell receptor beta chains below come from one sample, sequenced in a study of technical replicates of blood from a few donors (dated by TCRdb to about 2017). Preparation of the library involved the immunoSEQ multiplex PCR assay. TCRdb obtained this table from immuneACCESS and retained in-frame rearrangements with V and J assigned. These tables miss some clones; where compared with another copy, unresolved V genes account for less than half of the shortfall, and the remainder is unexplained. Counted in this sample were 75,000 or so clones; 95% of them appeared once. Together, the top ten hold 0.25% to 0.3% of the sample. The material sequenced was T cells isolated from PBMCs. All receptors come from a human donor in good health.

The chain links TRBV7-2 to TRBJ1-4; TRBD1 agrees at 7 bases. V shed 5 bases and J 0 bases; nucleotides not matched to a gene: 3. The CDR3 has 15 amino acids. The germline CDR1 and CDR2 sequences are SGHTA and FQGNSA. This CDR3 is CASSPGQATNEKLFF. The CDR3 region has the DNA TGTGCCAGCAGCCCAGGACAGGCAACTAATGAAAAACTGTTTTTT.

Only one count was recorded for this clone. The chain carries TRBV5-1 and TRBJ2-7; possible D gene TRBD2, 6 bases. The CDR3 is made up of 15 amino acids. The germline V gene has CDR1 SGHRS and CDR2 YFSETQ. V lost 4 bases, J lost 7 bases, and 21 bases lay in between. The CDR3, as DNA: TGCGCCAGCAGCCCACGACCGGGACTGGGCGGGGAGCAGTACTTC. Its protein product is CASSPRPGLGGEQYF.

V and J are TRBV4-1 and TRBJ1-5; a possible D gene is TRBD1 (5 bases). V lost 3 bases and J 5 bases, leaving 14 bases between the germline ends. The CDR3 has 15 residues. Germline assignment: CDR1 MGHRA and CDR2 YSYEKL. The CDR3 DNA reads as TGCGCCAGCAGCCATCAGGGCCTGTCACATCAGCCCCAGCATTTT. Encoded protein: CASSHQGLSHQPQHF.

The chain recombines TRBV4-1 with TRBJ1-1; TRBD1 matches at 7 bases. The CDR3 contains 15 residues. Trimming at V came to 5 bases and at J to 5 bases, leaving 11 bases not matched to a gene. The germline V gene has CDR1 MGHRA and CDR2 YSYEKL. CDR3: CASSALQTGRTEAFF. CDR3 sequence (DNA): TGCGCCAGCAGCGCTCTACAGACAGGGAGGACTGAAGCTTTCTTT.

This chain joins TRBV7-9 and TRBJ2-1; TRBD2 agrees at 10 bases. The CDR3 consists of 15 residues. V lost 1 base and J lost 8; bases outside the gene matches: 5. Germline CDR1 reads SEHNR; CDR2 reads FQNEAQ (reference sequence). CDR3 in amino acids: CASSLVAGGWYEQFF. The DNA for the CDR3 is TGTGCCAGCAGCTTAGTAGCGGGGGGTTGGTATGAGCAGTTCTTC.

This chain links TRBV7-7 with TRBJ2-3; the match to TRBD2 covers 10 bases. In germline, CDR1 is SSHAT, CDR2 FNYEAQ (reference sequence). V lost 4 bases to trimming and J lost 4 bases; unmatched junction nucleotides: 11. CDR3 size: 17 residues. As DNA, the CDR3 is TGTGCCAGCAGCTCAGGCCTTAGCGGGAGGTTGTCAGATACGCAGTATTTT. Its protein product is CASSSGLSGRLSDTQYF.

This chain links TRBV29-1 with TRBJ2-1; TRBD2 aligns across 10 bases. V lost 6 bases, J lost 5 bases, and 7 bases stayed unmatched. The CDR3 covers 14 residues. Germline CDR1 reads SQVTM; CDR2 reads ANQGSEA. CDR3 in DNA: TGCAGCGTCGACGGACTAGCGGAACACAATGAGCAGTTCTTC. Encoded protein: CSVDGLAEHNEQFF.

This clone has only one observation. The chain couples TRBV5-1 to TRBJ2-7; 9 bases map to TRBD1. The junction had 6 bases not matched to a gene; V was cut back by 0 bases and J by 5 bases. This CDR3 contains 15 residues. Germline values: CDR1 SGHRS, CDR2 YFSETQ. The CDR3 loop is CASSLEGQGFDEQYF. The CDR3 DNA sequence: TGCGCCAGCAGCTTGGAGGGACAGGGATTCGACGAGCAGTACTTC.

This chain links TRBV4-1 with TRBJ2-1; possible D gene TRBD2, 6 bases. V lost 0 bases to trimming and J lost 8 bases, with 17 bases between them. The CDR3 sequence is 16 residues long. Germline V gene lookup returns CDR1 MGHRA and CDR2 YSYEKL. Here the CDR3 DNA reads TGCGCCAGCAGCCAAGATGCGGCTAGCGCAAACGATGAGCAGTTCTTC. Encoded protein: CASSQDAASANDEQFF.

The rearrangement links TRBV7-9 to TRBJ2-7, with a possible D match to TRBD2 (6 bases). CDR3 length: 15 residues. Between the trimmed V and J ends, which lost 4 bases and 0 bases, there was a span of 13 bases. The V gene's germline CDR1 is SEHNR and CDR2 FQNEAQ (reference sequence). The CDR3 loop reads CASSSRDGSSYEQYF. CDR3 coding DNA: TGTGCCAGCAGCTCTCGGGACGGGAGCTCCTACGAGCAGTACTTC.

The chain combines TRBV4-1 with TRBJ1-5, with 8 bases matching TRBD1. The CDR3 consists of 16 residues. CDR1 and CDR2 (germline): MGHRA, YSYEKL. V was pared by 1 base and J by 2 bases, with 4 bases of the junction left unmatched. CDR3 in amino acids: CASSQGQTGGNQPQHF. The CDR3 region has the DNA TGCGCCAGCAGCCAAGGACAGACAGGGGGCAATCAGCCCCAGCATTTT.

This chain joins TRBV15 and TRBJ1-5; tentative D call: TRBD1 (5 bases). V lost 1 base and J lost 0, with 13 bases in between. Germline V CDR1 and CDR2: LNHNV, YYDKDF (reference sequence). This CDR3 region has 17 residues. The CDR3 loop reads CATSRAVDTYSNQPQHF. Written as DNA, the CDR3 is TGTGCCACCAGCAGAGCCGTGGACACTTATAGCAATCAGCCCCAGCATTTT.

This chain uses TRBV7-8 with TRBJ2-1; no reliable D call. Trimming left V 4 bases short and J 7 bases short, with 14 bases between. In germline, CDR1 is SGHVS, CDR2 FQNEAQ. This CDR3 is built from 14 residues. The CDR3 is CASSSTTSPNEQFF. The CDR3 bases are TGTGCCAGCAGCTCCACAACCTCCCCGAATGAGCAGTTCTTC.

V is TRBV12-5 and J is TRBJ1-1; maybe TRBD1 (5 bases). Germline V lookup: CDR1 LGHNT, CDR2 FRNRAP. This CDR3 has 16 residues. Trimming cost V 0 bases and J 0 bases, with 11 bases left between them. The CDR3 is CASGLVSTAMNTEAFF. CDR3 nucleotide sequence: TGTGCTAGTGGTTTGGTTTCGACAGCCATGAACACTGAAGCTTTCTTT. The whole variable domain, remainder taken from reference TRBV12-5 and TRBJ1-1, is DARVTQTPRHKVTEMGQEVTMRCQPILGHNTVFWYRQTMMQGLELLAYFRNRAPLDDSGMPKDRFSAEMPDATLATLKIQPSEPRDSAVYFCASGLVSTAMNTEAFFGQGTRLTVV.

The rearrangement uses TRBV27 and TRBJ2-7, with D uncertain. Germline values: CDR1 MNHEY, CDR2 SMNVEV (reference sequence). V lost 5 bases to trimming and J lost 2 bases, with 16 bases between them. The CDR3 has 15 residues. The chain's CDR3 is CASSPPGYSTYEQYF. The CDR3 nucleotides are TGTGCCAGCAGTCCCCCCGGTTACTCCACCTACGAGCAGTACTTC.

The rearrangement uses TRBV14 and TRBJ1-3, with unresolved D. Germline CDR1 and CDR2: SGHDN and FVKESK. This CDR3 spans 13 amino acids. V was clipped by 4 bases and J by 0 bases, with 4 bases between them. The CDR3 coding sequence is TGTGCCAGCAGCCTCAACTCTGGAAACACCATATATTTT. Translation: CASSLNSGNTIYF.

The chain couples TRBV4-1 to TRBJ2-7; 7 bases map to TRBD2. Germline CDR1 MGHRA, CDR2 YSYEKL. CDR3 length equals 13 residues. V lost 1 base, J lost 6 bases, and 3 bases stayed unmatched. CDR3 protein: CASSQGPGGEQYF. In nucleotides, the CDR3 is TGCGCCAGCAGCCAAGGACCGGGAGGCGAGCAGTACTTC.

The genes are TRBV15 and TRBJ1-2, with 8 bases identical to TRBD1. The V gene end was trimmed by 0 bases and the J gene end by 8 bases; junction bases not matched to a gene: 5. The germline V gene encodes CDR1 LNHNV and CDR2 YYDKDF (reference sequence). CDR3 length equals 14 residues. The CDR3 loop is CATSRDDRGEGYTF. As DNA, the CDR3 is TGTGCCACCAGCAGAGACGACAGGGGAGAAGGCTACACCTTC.

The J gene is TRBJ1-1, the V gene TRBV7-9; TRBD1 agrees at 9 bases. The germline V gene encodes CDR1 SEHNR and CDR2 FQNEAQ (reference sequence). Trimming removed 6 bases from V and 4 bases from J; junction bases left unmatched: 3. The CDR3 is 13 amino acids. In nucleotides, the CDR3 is TGTGCCAGCAGTACACAGGGGGCCACTGAAGCTTTCTTT. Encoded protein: CASSTQGATEAFF.

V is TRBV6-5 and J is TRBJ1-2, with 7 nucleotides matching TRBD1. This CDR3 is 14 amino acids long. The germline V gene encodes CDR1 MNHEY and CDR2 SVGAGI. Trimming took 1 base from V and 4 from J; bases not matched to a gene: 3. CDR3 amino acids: CASSYWSGGYGYTF. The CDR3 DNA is TGTGCCAGCAGTTACTGGTCAGGGGGCTATGGCTACACCTTC.

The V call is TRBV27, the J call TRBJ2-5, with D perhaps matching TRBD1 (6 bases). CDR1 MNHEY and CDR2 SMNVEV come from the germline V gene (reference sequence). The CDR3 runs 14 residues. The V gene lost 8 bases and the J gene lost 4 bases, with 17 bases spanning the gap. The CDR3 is CASREGQGTETQYF. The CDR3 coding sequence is TGTGCCAGCCGAGAAGGGCAGGGGACAGAGACCCAGTACTTC.

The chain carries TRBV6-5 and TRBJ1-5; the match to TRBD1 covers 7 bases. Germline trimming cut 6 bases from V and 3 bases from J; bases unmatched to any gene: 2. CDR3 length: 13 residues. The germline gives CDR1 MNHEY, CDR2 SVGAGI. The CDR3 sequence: CASRGQVNQPQHF. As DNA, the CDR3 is TGTGCCAGCAGAGGACAGGTCAATCAGCCCCAGCATTTT.

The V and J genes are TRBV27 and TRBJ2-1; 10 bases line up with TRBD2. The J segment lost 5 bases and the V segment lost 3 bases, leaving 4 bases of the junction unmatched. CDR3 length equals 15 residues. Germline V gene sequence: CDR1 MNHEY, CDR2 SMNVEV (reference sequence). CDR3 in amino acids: CASSLSSGGDNEQFF. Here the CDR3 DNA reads TGTGCCAGCAGTTTGTCAAGCGGGGGGGACAATGAGCAGTTCTTC.

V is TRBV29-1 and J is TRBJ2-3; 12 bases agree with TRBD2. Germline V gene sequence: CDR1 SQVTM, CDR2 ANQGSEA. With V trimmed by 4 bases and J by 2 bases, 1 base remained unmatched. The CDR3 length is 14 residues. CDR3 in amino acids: CSVGTSGATDTQYF. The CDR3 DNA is TGCAGCGTTGGGACTAGCGGGGCCACAGATACGCAGTATTTT.

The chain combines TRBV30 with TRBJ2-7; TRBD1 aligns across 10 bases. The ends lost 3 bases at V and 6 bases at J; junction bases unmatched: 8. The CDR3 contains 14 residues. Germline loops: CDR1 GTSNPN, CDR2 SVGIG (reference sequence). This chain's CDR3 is CAWRTGGSPREQYF. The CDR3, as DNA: TGTGCCTGGAGGACAGGGGGCTCTCCTCGCGAGCAGTACTTC. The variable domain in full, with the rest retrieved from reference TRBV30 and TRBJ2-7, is SQTIHQWPATLVQPVGSPLSLECTVEGTSNPNLYWYRQAAGRGLQLLFYSVGIGQISSEVPQNLSASRPQDRQFILSSKKLLLSDSGFYLCAWRTGGSPREQYFGPGTRLTVT.

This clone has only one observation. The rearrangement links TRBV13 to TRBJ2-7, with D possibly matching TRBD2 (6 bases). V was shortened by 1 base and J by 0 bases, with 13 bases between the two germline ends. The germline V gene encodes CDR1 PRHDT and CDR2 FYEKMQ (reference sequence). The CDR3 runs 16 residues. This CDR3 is CASSLARGLSSYEQYF. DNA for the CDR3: TGTGCCAGCAGCTTAGCGCGGGGCCTTAGCTCCTACGAGCAGTACTTC.

As DNA, the CDR3 is TGTGCCAGTACCCAAGGGGACAGTTCTTCTGGAAAACTGTTTTTT. It codes for CASTQGDSSSGKLFF. The chain carries TRBV19 and TRBJ1-4; TRBD1 aligns across 7 bases. The CDR3 covers 15 residues. Trimming cost V 7 bases and J 10 bases; bases outside gene matches: 15. Germline loops: CDR1 LNHDA, CDR2 SQIVND (reference sequence).

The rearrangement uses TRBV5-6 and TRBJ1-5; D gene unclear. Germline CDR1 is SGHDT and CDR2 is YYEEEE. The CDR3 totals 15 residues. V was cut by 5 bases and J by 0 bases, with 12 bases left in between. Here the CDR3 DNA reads TGTGCCAGCAGTTTGAACAGTTATAGCAATCAGCCCCAGCATTTT. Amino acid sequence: CASSLNSYSNQPQHF.

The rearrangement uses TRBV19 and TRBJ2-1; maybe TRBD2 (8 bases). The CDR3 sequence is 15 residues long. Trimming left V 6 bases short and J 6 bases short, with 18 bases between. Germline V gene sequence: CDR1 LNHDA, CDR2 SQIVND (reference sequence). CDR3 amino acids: CASSRGGTGVNEQFF. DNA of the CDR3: TGTGCCAGTAGCCGGGGGGGTACAGGGGTCAATGAGCAGTTCTTC.

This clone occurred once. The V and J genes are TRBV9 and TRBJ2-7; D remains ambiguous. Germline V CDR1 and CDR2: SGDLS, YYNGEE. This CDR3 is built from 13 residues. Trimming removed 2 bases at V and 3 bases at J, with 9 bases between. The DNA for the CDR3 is TGTGCCAGCAGCGTGGGCGAGAACTACGAGCAGTACTTC. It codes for CASSVGENYEQYF. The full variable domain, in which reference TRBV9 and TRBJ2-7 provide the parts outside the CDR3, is DSGVTQTPKHLITATGQRVTLRCSPRSGDLSVYWYQQSLDQGLQFLIQYYNGEERAKGNILERFSAQQFPDLHSELNLSSLELGDSALYFCASSVGENYEQYFGPGTRLTVT.

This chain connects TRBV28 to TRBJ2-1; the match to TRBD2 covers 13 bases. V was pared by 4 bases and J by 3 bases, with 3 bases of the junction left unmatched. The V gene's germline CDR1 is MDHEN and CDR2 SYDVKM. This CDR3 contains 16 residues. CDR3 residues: CASSSGLAGVYNEQFF. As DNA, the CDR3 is TGTGCCAGCAGTTCCGGACTAGCGGGAGTCTACAATGAGCAGTTCTTC.

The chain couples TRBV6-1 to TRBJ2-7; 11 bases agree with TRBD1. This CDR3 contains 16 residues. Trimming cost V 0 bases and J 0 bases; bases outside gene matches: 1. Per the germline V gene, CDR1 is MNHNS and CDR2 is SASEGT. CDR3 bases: TGTGCCAGCAGTGAAGCCGGGACAGGGGGCTCCTACGAGCAGTACTTC. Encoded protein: CASSEAGTGGSYEQYF.